This TCR beta chain comes out of a study of cytomegalovirus exposure and HLA in healthy donors. Study-wide results and limits: Analysis performed later found under 20,000 TCR beta sequences associated with HLA alleles at 0.05 false discovery rate. The authors judged a highly shared variant cluster likely a sequencing artifact. Later analysis placed DRB1 highest and HLA-C lowest in TCR association rates, which differed by HLA locus.

On this clone: Its antigen remains unknown.

V shed 8 bases, J shed 4 bases, and the junction held 15 bases outside the gene matches. Germline loops: CDR1 LNHDA, CDR2 SQIVND (reference sequence). The CDR3 sequence is 16 residues long. PCR used 60 Vbeta primers and 13 Jbeta primers. Clones were read by immunoSEQ multiplex PCR, and TCRdb kept only the in-frame ones, dropping some. The sample carries 170,000 or so clones, 80% to 90% recorded once. The sequenced sample was PBMCs. The receptor was derived from a girl under 18 in good health and CMV-seropositive. The chain joins TRBV19 to TRBJ1-2; 8 bases are a match to TRBD1. The chain's CDR3 is CASGLRRTGIIYGYTF. CDR3 bases: TGTGCCAGTGGCCTTCGCCGGACAGGGATAATCTATGGCTACACCTTC.